A single T cell receptor beta chain is shown here with its context. These data come from a study of blood T cell repertoires in COVID-19. Study-level information: T cells, B-cell-depleted T cells, or PBMCs supplied cDNA or gDNA.

Repertoires were generated with immunoSEQ multiplex PCR, while TCRdb's copy carries only in-frame clones and drops some. The sample lists roughly 180,000 clones; under 90% were seen once. Trimming removed 0 bases at V and 1 base at J, with 9 bases between. The CDR3 has 15 residues. Germline CDR1 reads SGHDT; CDR2 reads YYEEEE. Adults between about 18 and 89 years of age took part from approximately 24 US areas. Cohort assignment relied on participant-reported clinical history. Recovered participants had two consecutive negative NP/OP PCR tests, healthcare professional clearance, or symptom resolution.

The sequencing input was PBMCs or T cells enriched from blood (not recorded which). V gene TRBV5-6 combines with J gene TRBJ2-3, with D perhaps matching TRBD2 (6 bases). This clonotype was obtained from a man in his 60s who had recovered from COVID-19. CDR3: CASSLGGEGTDTQYF. DNA for the CDR3: TGTGCCAGCAGCTTGGGCGGGGAAGGCACAGATACGCAGTATTTT. Drawing the rest from reference TRBV5-6 and TRBJ2-3, the complete variable domain is DAGVTQSPTHLIKTRGQQVTLRCSPKSGHDTVSWYQQALGQGPQFIFQYYEEEERQRGNFPDRFSGHQFPNYSSELNVNALLLGDSALYLCASSLGGEGTDTQYFGPGTRLTVL.